This TCR beta chain came from a study of radiotherapy plus CTLA-4 blockade in lung cancer (dated by TCRdb to the late 2010s). Background on the whole study: Among the enrolled patients, about 20% had an objective response, and 25% to 40% reached disease control.

The method was the immunoSEQ multiplex PCR assay. This is the immuneACCESS table as TCRdb keeps it, with only in-frame sequences that have V and J called. A part of the clones is gone; compared with another copy, unresolved V genes explain less than half, and the rest is unexplained. The sample profile shows about 43,000 clones; roughly 67% of them were found once. 20% to 30% of the sample is held by the ten biggest clonotypes. From the germline V gene, CDR1 is SGHRS and CDR2 is YFSETQ. Trimming removed 6 bases from V and 1 base from J, leaving 16 bases between the germline ends. The CDR3 runs 15 residues from the cysteine to the phenylalanine. Only the CDR3 DNA is retained, 45 bases long and in frame from the first base. The study at large found these results: After treatment with radiotherapy and ipilimumab, TCR clones that originated in tumors expanded in peripheral blood. The strongest predictors of response were reported to be early dynamic shifts in blood T cell clones along with a rise in serum interferon-beta following radiation.

The study evaluated CTLA-4 blockade (ipilimumab) given together with focal radiation therapy in patients who had chemo-refractory metastatic non-small-cell lung cancer. This clone was seen once. The antigen this receptor binds is unknown. No quality values exist for individual bases; no much larger clone is one base distant. The sequencing here drew on peripheral blood, taken from a patient treated with radiotherapy plus ipilimumab. The chain employs TRBV5-1 and TRBJ2-5; there is no confident call for the D gene. The clonotype was recovered from a human donor with non-small cell lung cancer who had a partial response to radiotherapy plus ipilimumab. CDR3 protein: CASTLSLSLQETQYF. The nucleotide sequence reads TGCGCCAGCACCCTTAGTTTGAGCCTCCAAGAGACCCAGTACTTC.